This T cell receptor (beta chain) was found in a study of blood T cells in healthy people across ages. Across the whole study: About one barcoded beta molecule was captured per two T cells (by template switching). Study results and caveats: Greater diversity and more naive CD4+ cells were seen in long-lived donors than in aged donors. Bulk PBMC profiling left naive and antigen-experienced comparisons inconclusive.

The V and J ends lost 2 bases and 4 bases respectively, with 12 bases between them. CDR3 length: 14 residues. Germline-derived CDR1 and CDR2 are SGHTA and FQGNSA. PCR was performed a second time for about 6 to 12 cycles using a sample-barcoded 5' primer and a J-beta primer mix. Any given sample supplied a minimum of 2.5 million CDR3-containing paired-end reads. TCRdb itself ran the 5' RACE reads through MiXCR, one entry per CDR3 protein. This sample has approximately 810,000 distinct CDR3 sequences; more than 25% occur once, and the top ten carry roughly 17%. This clonotype was seen ten or more times. Its target is unknown.

Source material: blood. The chain joins TRBV7-2 to TRBJ2-7; D is undetermined. This receptor was obtained from a woman of 80 years or more in good health. CDR3 sequence reads: CASSLMWGGYEQYF. The DNA for the CDR3 is TGTGCCAGCAGCTTAATGTGGGGTGGTTACGAGCAGTACTTC.